These T cell receptor beta chains were read from a single sample in a study of cytomegalovirus exposure and HLA in healthy donors. Clones were read by immunoSEQ multiplex PCR, and TCRdb kept only the in-frame ones, dropping some. This repertoire shows under 200,000 clones, over 75% found once; its top ten account for 0.5%. What was sequenced was PBMCs. The receptors come from a woman in her forties or fifties in good health and CMV-seronegative. Each CDR3 is given with its conserved first and last residue. D genes are given only for firm matches. Clone size is stated in some rows and not others, as once, few, many or a class when expanded.

len,d_gene,v_gene,abundance,j_gene,CDR3nt,CDR3aa
14,TRBD1,TRBV19,.,TRBJ2-2,TGTGCCAGTAGTCTACAGGGGAGCACCGGGGAGCTGTTTTTT,CASSLQGSTGELFF
14,TRBD2,TRBV29-1,.,TRBJ2-7,TGCAGCGCCGTGGTTTGGGGGGGTCTCTACGAGCAGTACTTC,CSAVVWGGLYEQYF
13,.,TRBV27,once,TRBJ2-3,TGTGCCTCTGGGCAGGATTACACGGATACGCAGTATTTT,CASGQDYTDTQYF
13,.,TRBV28,few,TRBJ1-2,TGTGCCAGCAGCCCGAGGGTAGTGTATGGCTACACCTTC,CASSPRVVYGYTF
15,TRBD2,TRBV7-2,few,TRBJ2-2,TGTGCCAGCAGCCCGGGGACTAGGAGGAGCGGGGAGCTGTTTTTT,CASSPGTRRSGELFF
11,.,TRBV11-2,few,TRBJ2-4,TGTGCCAGCAGCTACGGGAACATTCAGTACTTC,CASSYGNIQYF
16,TRBD1,TRBV30,.,TRBJ2-6,TGTGCCTGGAGTGTGGGACAGACCTCTGGGGCCAACGTCCTGACTTTC,CAWSVGQTSGANVLTF
13,.,TRBV6-1,.,TRBJ2-7,TGTGCCAGCCAGACAAGCTATTACTACGAGCAGTACTTC,CASQTSYYYEQYF
16,TRBD2,TRBV19,.,TRBJ2-4,TGTGCCAGTAGTCCAGGACTAGCAGTAGCCAAAAACATTCAGTACTTC,CASSPGLAVAKNIQYF
15,TRBD2,TRBV19,.,TRBJ2-5,TGTGCCAGTAGTAGACTAGCGGGATTTGGAGAGACCCAGTACTTC,CASSRLAGFGETQYF
17,TRBD1,TRBV9,.,TRBJ2-1,TGTGCCAGCAGCGTAGAAGCAAGGGGGACAGGGGGCAATGAGCAGTTCTTC,CASSVEARGTGGNEQFF
16,TRBD1,TRBV11-2,.,TRBJ2-7,TGTGCCAGCAGCTCGGGACAGGCCAATGTACCCTACGAGCAGTACTTC,CASSSGQANVPYEQYF
14,.,TRBV27,.,TRBJ2-3,TGTGCCAGCAGTTTTTCGAGTGACACAGATACGCAGTATTTT,CASSFSSDTDTQYF
14,.,TRBV9,.,TRBJ1-2,TGTGCCAGCAGCGCCGGCAGGGGCAACTATGGCTACACCTTC,CASSAGRGNYGYTF
13,TRBD1,TRBV7-9,few,TRBJ2-2,TGTGCCAGCAGCTCGACAGGGCCCGGGGAGCTGTTTTTT,CASSSTGPGELFF
15,.,TRBV7-2,.,TRBJ2-1,TGTGCCAGCAGCTTTTACTCACCCCTGAGGAATGAGCAGTTCTTC,CASSFYSPLRNEQFF
12,.,TRBV28,.,TRBJ1-1,TGTGCCAGCAGTGCAGGAGGCCAGGAAGCTTTCTTT,CASSAGGQEAFF
14,.,TRBV6-1,.,TRBJ2-1,TGTGCCAGCAGTTTGGTCCAGACTAACAATGAGCAGTTCTTC,CASSLVQTNNEQFF
13,.,TRBV6-1,.,TRBJ2-5,TGTGCCAGCTGTCGTGTCCGTGAAGAGACCCAGTACTTC,CASCRVREETQYF
14,TRBD1,TRBV10-2,.,TRBJ2-1,TGCGCCAGCAGTTTGGACAGGGTAGGCGATGAGCAGTTCTTC,CASSLDRVGDEQFF
13,.,TRBV6-5,.,TRBJ1-1,TGTGCCAGCAGTTCCCCAGGGTCCACTGAAGCTTTCTTT,CASSSPGSTEAFF
14,.,TRBV10-3,.,TRBJ2-5,TGTGCCATCAGTGAGAATCAAGGGGCAGAGACCCAGTACTTC,CAISENQGAETQYF
15,TRBD2,TRBV19,.,TRBJ2-7,TGTGCCAGCAGCCGGACTAGCGGGGGGGCGGACGAGCAGTACTTC,CASSRTSGGADEQYF
18,.,TRBV15,.,TRBJ2-7,TGTGCCACCAGCAGAGATAGAGGGAGGCCAGGCGCTTCCTACGAGCAGTACTTC,CATSRDRGRPGASYEQYF
12,TRBD1,TRBV7-9,.,TRBJ1-2,TGTGCCAGCAGCGTTGACAGGGACGGCTACACCTTC,CASSVDRDGYTF
15,.,TRBV29-1,.,TRBJ1-1,TGCAGCGTTGAACTATGGACAGCCTTGAACACTGAAGCTTTCTTT,CSVELWTALNTEAFF
16,.,TRBV9,.,TRBJ2-3,TGTGCCAGCAGCGTAGGCGGGGTAGGGGGCACAGATACGCAGTATTTT,CASSVGGVGGTDTQYF
12,.,TRBV27,.,TRBJ1-1,TGTGCCAGCAGCCAAGGTGGGGGGAGGACTTTCTTT,CASSQGGGRTFF
15,TRBD2,TRBV5-1,.,TRBJ2-7,TGCGCCAGCAGCTTGGAGAGCGGGAGACCCTACGAGCAGTACTTC,CASSLESGRPYEQYF
16,.,TRBV18,.,TRBJ1-1,TGTGCCAGCTCTGGGCGGCAGGGGCAGGCGAACACTGAAGCTTTCTTT,CASSGRQGQANTEAFF
14,.,TRBV28,.,TRBJ1-4,TGTGCCAGCAGTTCGAAGGGGGCTAATGAAAAACTGTTTTTT,CASSSKGANEKLFF
11,.,TRBV27,.,TRBJ2-7,TGTGCCAGCAAAGGGGGTTACGAGCAGTACTTC,CASKGGYEQYF
15,.,TRBV6-1,few,TRBJ1-1,TGTGCCAGCAGTGAAAAGCGACAGTGGAACACTGAAGCTTTCTTT,CASSEKRQWNTEAFF
14,.,TRBV4-1,.,TRBJ2-7,TGCGCCAGCAGCCAGCCTGCAGGATACCACGAGCAGTACTTC,CASSQPAGYHEQYF
14,.,TRBV5-1,.,TRBJ2-5,TGCGCCAGCAGCTTGGGGGGGCTAGAAGAGACCCAGTACTTC,CASSLGGLEETQYF
18,.,TRBV28,.,TRBJ1-3,TGTGCCAGCAGTTGGGCCAGGTTAGGGGGATCCTCTGGAAACACCATATATTTT,CASSWARLGGSSGNTIYF
15,.,TRBV2,.,TRBJ1-3,TGTGCCAGCAGTGAAGAACAGTACTCTGGAAACACCATATATTTT,CASSEEQYSGNTIYF
16,TRBD1,TRBV5-5,.,TRBJ2-2,TGTGCCAGCAGCTCGTTGGGACAGGAGAACACCGGGGAGCTGTTTTTT,CASSSLGQENTGELFF
14,.,TRBV10-3,.,TRBJ2-3,TGTGCCATTAGCCTAGCACCCCCCACAGATACGCAGTATTTT,CAISLAPPTDTQYF
15,TRBD1,TRBV5-4,.,TRBJ2-4,TGTGCCAGCAGCTTGGCCGGGACAGGGGCCTCCCGTATCTACTTC,CASSLAGTGASRIYF
16,TRBD1,TRBV6-5,.,TRBJ1-6,TGTGCCAGCAGTTACATGGAGACAGGGGCTAATTCACCCCTCCACTTT,CASSYMETGANSPLHF
15,.,TRBV18,few,TRBJ1-2,TGTGCCAGCTCACCGGGACGGACTACTAACTATGGCTACACCTTC,CASSPGRTTNYGYTF
15,TRBD2,TRBV5-1,.,TRBJ2-1,TGCGCCAGCAGCTTGTCCCTGGGAGGGAGCAATGAGCAGTTCTTC,CASSLSLGGSNEQFF
14,.,TRBV11-2,.,TRBJ2-7,TGTGCCAGCAGCTTAGTTCCGATACTCTCCGAGCAGTACTTC,CASSLVPILSEQYF
15,.,TRBV6-1,.,TRBJ2-3,TGTGCCAGCAGTGAAGCGCCAGCGGTCACAGATACGCAGTATTTT,CASSEAPAVTDTQYF
14,.,TRBV11-3,.,TRBJ2-2,TGTGCCAGCAGCTTAGTCAGGGCCACGGGGGAGCTGTTTTTT,CASSLVRATGELFF
15,.,TRBV28,.,TRBJ1-1,TGTGCCAGCAGTTTACAGGGGCCAGGGAACACTGAAGCTTTCTTT,CASSLQGPGNTEAFF
17,.,TRBV5-1,.,TRBJ2-1,TGCGCCAGCAGCTTATTAGAGGGTGGGTGGGGTGGAAATGAGCAGTTCTTC,CASSLLEGGWGGNEQFF
14,.,TRBV5-4,.,TRBJ2-5,TGTGCCAGCAGCCCCGGCAGGGAGGAAGAGACCCAGTACTTC,CASSPGREEETQYF
12,.,TRBV29-1,few,TRBJ2-2,TGCAGCGTTGAAGATGAGACCGGGGAGCTGTTTTTT,CSVEDETGELFF
17,TRBD2,TRBV5-1,.,TRBJ2-1,TGCGCCAGCAGCAGAGAACCCGGGACTAGCTCCTACAATGAGCAGTTCTTC,CASSREPGTSSYNEQFF
12,.,TRBV29-1,.,TRBJ2-5,TGCAGCGTTGATGTCCGGGGGGAGACCCAGTACTTC,CSVDVRGETQYF
13,.,TRBV6-4,few,TRBJ2-1,TGTGCCAGCAGTGAACAGTTGTACAATGAGCAGTTCTTC,CASSEQLYNEQFF
13,.,TRBV7-2,.,TRBJ1-4,TGTGCCAGCAGCCTAGGGGAGGGGAAAAAACTGTTTTTT,CASSLGEGKKLFF
13,.,TRBV12-5,.,TRBJ2-5,TGTGCTAGTGGAAAGGGAGCGCAAGAGACCCAGTACTTC,CASGKGAQETQYF
15,TRBD1,TRBV5-6,.,TRBJ1-1,TGTGCCAGCAGCTTTAGCCCGGCTCAGGGGGGTACTGCTTTCTTT,CASSFSPAQGGTAFF
14,TRBD1,TRBV7-8,.,TRBJ1-3,TGTGCCAGCAGCTTGGGGACAGGTCCGAACACCATATATTTT,CASSLGTGPNTIYF